This T cell receptor beta chain derives from a study of T-cell memory formation after mild COVID-19. Study in general: TCR clusters were mostly donor specific.

CDR3 length: 16 amino acids. Germline lookup yields CDR1 SGHDN and CDR2 FVKESK. J gave up 3 bases and V 4 bases, and 7 bases lay outside the gene matches. The study, taken as a whole, reports: Day 15 to 85 contractors were CD4/CD8 balanced; later expanders leaned CD4+.

Notes on this clonotype: Antigen: not known.

Using constant-segment primers, 5'RACE produced TCR alpha and TCR beta cDNA libraries carrying sample barcodes and UMIs. TCRdb recomputed calls from the 5' RACE reads with MiXCR, one row per CDR3 protein. The sample holds about 320,000 distinct CDR3 sequences, roughly an eighth seen once. The sample comprised PBMCs or a T cell subset sorted from them (not recorded which). This clonotype was obtained from a man in his late teens or twenties who had mild COVID-19 (a few samples of this study predate the infection). Cell type and time point are not known. The gene calls are TRBV14 and TRBJ2-2, with 8 bases that match TRBD1. CDR3 in amino acids: CASSPWTGRYTGELFF. In DNA form, the CDR3 reads TGTGCCAGCAGCCCGTGGACAGGGCGGTACACCGGGGAGCTGTTTTTT.